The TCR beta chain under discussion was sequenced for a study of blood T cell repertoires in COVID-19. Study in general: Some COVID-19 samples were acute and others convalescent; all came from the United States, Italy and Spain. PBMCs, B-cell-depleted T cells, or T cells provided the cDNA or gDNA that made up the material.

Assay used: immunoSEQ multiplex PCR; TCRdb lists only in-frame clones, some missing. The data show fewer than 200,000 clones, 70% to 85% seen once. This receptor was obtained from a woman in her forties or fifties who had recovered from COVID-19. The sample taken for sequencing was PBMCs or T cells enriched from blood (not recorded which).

The CDR3 loop reads CASSTSGTLIYNEQFF. The CDR3 bases are TGTGCCAGCAGCACGTCCGGGACACTCATCTACAATGAGCAGTTCTTC. V usage is TRBV9 and J usage is TRBJ2-1; TRBD1 might be the D (6 bases). CDR3 length equals 16 residues. CDR1 is SGDLS, CDR2 YYNGEE, per germline. V was cut by 4 bases and J by 3 bases, with 17 bases left in between.